These 21 T cell receptor beta chains were all obtained from the same sample, sequenced in a study of OX40 agonist ivuxolimab in advanced cancers. The assay was immunoSEQ multiplex PCR, and TCRdb's table has in-frame clones only and misses some. The repertoire includes fewer than 50,000 clones, around 90% of them detected once, and less than 30% sits in the top ten. The sequenced sample was CD4+ or CD8+ T cells sorted from blood, obtained in a trial of the OX40 agonist ivuxolimab. Source of these receptors: an adult with an advanced solid tumor such as melanoma, head and neck, liver or kidney cancer.

J is TRBJ2-3 and V is TRBV27, with D perhaps assigned TRBD1 or TRBD2 (5 bases each). In germline, CDR1 is MNHEY, CDR2 SMNVEV (reference sequence). The ends were cut back, 8 bases at V and 9 bases at J, with 18 bases in the middle. The CDR3 extends over 13 amino acids. The CDR3 DNA sequence: TGTGCCAGCCACAGGACTTCCTCGGGGACGCAGTATTTT. Translated: CASHRTSSGTQYF.

This chain joins TRBV7-8 and TRBJ2-3; D may be TRBD2 (7 bases). The ends were cut back, 5 bases at V and 5 bases at J, with 17 bases in the middle. Germline CDR1 reads SGHVS; CDR2 reads FQNEAQ. This CDR3 is 15 amino acids long. This CDR3 reads CASSPSGGGGDTQYF. CDR3 nucleotide sequence: TGTGCCAGCAGCCCCTCGGGGGGCGGGGGAGATACGCAGTATTTT.

This clone is medium-sized (0.01 to 0.1%). The J gene is TRBJ2-7, the V gene TRBV5-5; 7 positions match TRBD2. The CDR3 is made up of 15 amino acids. The V gene's germline CDR1 is SGHKS and CDR2 YYEKEE (reference sequence). The J segment lost 5 bases and the V segment lost 4 bases, leaving 12 bases of the junction unmatched. The CDR3 reads CASSRPSGGRDEQYF. The CDR3 DNA is TGTGCCAGCAGCCGCCCGTCCGGGGGGAGGGACGAGCAGTACTTC.

The chain joins TRBV4-3 to TRBJ1-5; 7 nucleotides match TRBD1. J was trimmed by 2 bases and V by 4 bases; bases with no gene match: 8. This CDR3 is built from 16 residues. Per the germline V gene, CDR1 is LGHNA and CDR2 is YSLEER. Here the CDR3 DNA reads TGCGCCAGCAGCCGAGGAGCAGGGGGAGGCAATCAGCCCCAGCATTTT. Translated, it gives CASSRGAGGGNQPQHF.

V usage is TRBV5-6 and J usage is TRBJ2-5; maybe TRBD1 (8 bases). Looked up from germline, CDR1 is SGHDT and CDR2 is YYEEEE. Deletions cut 2 bases from V and 4 bases from J, with 24 bases between. This CDR3 is built from 18 residues. The CDR3, as DNA: TGTGCCAGCAGCTTACTCGGGACAGGACTAGGGACGGGAGAGACCCAGTACTTC. It is translated as CASSLLGTGLGTGETQYF.

V and J are TRBV27 and TRBJ2-1; the D is unclear. The CDR3 contains 17 residues. Germline CDR1 is MNHEY and CDR2 is SMNVEV (reference sequence). V gave up 5 bases and J gave up 4 bases, with 21 bases separating them. CDR3 sequence (DNA): TGTGCCAGCAGTCCGCTCAATTCTTTCTTGAATTACAATGAGCAGTTCTTC. Translating gives CASSPLNSFLNYNEQFF.

This chain joins TRBV15 and TRBJ2-7; no firm D call. V was clipped by 0 bases and J by 3 bases, with 12 bases between them. The CDR3 has 15 residues. CDR1 and CDR2 from the germline V gene are LNHNV and YYDKDF (reference sequence). CDR3 region: CATSRDRGGFYEQYF. CDR3 nucleotides: TGTGCCACCAGCAGAGATAGAGGCGGTTTCTACGAGCAGTACTTC. Together with reference TRBV15 and TRBJ2-7, the CDR3 gives the full variable domain: DAMVIQNPRYQVTQFGKPVTLSCSQTLNHNVMYWYQQKSSQAPKLLFHYYDKDFNNEADTPDNFQSRRPNTSFCFLDIRSPGLGDTAMYLCATSRDRGGFYEQYFGPGTRLTVT.

The chain uses TRBV27 and TRBJ1-5; tentatively, D is TRBD1 (5 bases). Germline V gene sequence: CDR1 MNHEY, CDR2 SMNVEV (reference sequence). There are 15 residues in the CDR3. V shed 7 bases and J shed 9 bases, with 22 bases lying between them. CDR3 nucleotides: TGTGCCAGCAAGAAGGACGGAGGGGTTTCCTGGCCCCAGCATTTT. Protein: CASKKDGGVSWPQHF.

This chain joins TRBV5-4 and TRBJ1-4, with a weak D call TRBD1 (5 bases). Trimming cost V 5 bases and J 5 bases, with 13 bases left between them. The CDR3 contains 14 residues. Germline CDR1 reads SGHNT; CDR2 reads YYREEE (reference sequence). The CDR3 region is CASRERGGNEKLFF. The CDR3 DNA is TGTGCCAGCAGGGAGCGGGGGGGAAATGAAAAACTGTTTTTT.

V is TRBV7-9 and J is TRBJ2-1; D unresolved. Germline V CDR1 and CDR2: SEHNR, FQNEAQ (reference sequence). There are 12 residues in the CDR3. V dropped 8 bases and J dropped 9 bases, with 14 bases sitting between them. CDR3 sequence: CASLQVGVEQFF. The CDR3 nucleotides are TGTGCCAGCTTGCAGGTTGGCGTTGAGCAGTTCTTC.

The rearrangement uses TRBV4-2 and TRBJ2-1; 11 nucleotides align to TRBD2. The CDR3 loop spans 17 amino acids. CDR1 is LGHNA and CDR2 is YNFKEQ in the germline V gene. V lost 1 base, J lost 6 bases, and 8 bases stayed unmatched. Here the CDR3 DNA reads TGTGCCAGCAGCCAAGGTACCGGGACTAGCGGTATCAATGAGCAGTTCTTC. This codes for CASSQGTGTSGINEQFF.

This clone showed up just a few times. The chain employs TRBV2 and TRBJ1-1; tentative D call: TRBD1 (6 bases). Germline V lookup: CDR1 SNHLY, CDR2 FYNNEI. The CDR3 runs 13 residues. V was shortened by 8 bases and J by 4 bases, with 14 bases between the two germline ends. Written as DNA, the CDR3 is TGTGCCAGCGGGTTAGGGGGAGGCACTGAAGCTTTCTTT. Translation: CASGLGGGTEAFF.

The chain recombines TRBV19 with TRBJ2-7, with 12 bases that match TRBD2. The germline V gene encodes CDR1 LNHDA and CDR2 SQIVND (reference sequence). V shed 6 bases and J 2 bases; nucleotides not matched to a gene: 2. This CDR3 is built from 14 residues. CDR3: CASSLAGGPYEQYF. In nucleotides, the CDR3 is TGTGCCAGTAGCCTAGCGGGAGGGCCCTACGAGCAGTACTTC.

In this sample, this clone turned up once. The rearrangement uses TRBV16 and TRBJ2-1; a weak D match, TRBD1 (6 bases). The CDR3 spans 13 residues. V dropped 2 bases and J dropped 8 bases, with 10 bases sitting between them. The germline CDR1 and CDR2 sequences are KGHSY and FQNENV. This chain's CDR3 is CASSQQGLDEQFF. DNA for the CDR3: TGTGCCAGCAGCCAACAGGGGTTGGATGAGCAGTTCTTC.

This clone was seen a single time. The J gene is TRBJ2-7, the V gene TRBV11-1; possible D gene TRBD2, 7 bases. V lost 5 bases and J lost 1, with 18 bases in between. CDR3 length: 16 residues. Germline CDR1 is SGHAT and CDR2 is FQDESV (reference sequence). DNA of the CDR3: TGTGCCAGCAGCCTTAGGGGGGGGGCGAAGTCCTACGAGCAGTACTTC. Its translation is CASSLRGGAKSYEQYF.

The chain is built from TRBV15 and TRBJ2-1, with 8 bases matching TRBD1. Germline CDR1 reads LNHNV; CDR2 reads YYDKDF (reference sequence). The CDR3 sequence is 12 residues long. Trimming at V came to 6 bases and at J to 7 bases, leaving 2 bases not matched to a gene. CDR3 DNA sequence: TGTGCCACCAGTAGACAGGGGAATGAGCAGTTCTTC. This sequence encodes CATSRQGNEQFF.

This clone was seen a single time. V usage is TRBV13 and J usage is TRBJ2-5; D is unclear. CDR3 length: 11 amino acids. Between the trimmed V and J ends, which lost 2 bases and 2 bases, there was a span of 0 bases. Germline values: CDR1 PRHDT, CDR2 FYEKMQ (reference sequence). DNA for the CDR3: TGTGCCAGCAGCTTACAAGAGACCCAGTACTTC. It specifies CASSLQETQYF.

The V call is TRBV15, the J call TRBJ2-3; a weak D match, TRBD1 (6 bases). This CDR3 has 15 amino acids. Germline loops: CDR1 LNHNV, CDR2 YYDKDF (reference sequence). Trimming took 5 bases from V and 2 from J, leaving 14 bases between them. The CDR3 reads CATSARQEFTDTQYF. CDR3 coding DNA: TGTGCCACCAGCGCCCGACAGGAGTTCACAGATACGCAGTATTTT.

The chain carries TRBV10-2 and TRBJ2-7; TRBD2 matches at 9 bases. The V and J ends lost 2 bases and 5 bases, in that order; junction bases with no gene match: 7. The CDR3 extends over 15 amino acids. CDR1 and CDR2 (germline): WSHSY, SAAADI. CDR3 sequence reads: CASSEPRTSVHEQYF. The DNA for the CDR3 is TGCGCCAGCAGTGAGCCACGGACTAGCGTACACGAGCAGTACTTC.

V gene TRBV19 combines with J gene TRBJ1-5; 9 bases are shared with TRBD1. The CDR3 covers 16 residues. V shed 6 bases and J 2 bases; nucleotides not matched to a gene: 8. Germline assignment: CDR1 LNHDA and CDR2 SQIVND (reference sequence). CDR3 DNA sequence: TGTGCCAGTAGGCAGGACAGGGGAGCGGGCAATCAGCCCCAGCATTTT. Amino acids: CASRQDRGAGNQPQHF.

As DNA, the CDR3 is TGTGCCAGCAGCACTTATAGCGGGAGGGCCCGGGAGACCCAGTACTTC. It specifies CASSTYSGRARETQYF. V gene TRBV7-8 combines with J gene TRBJ2-5; 11 positions agree with TRBD2. From germline, CDR1 is SGHVS and CDR2 FQNEAQ. The V and J ends lost 5 bases and 5 bases, in that order; junction bases with no gene match: 10. The CDR3 length is 16 residues.